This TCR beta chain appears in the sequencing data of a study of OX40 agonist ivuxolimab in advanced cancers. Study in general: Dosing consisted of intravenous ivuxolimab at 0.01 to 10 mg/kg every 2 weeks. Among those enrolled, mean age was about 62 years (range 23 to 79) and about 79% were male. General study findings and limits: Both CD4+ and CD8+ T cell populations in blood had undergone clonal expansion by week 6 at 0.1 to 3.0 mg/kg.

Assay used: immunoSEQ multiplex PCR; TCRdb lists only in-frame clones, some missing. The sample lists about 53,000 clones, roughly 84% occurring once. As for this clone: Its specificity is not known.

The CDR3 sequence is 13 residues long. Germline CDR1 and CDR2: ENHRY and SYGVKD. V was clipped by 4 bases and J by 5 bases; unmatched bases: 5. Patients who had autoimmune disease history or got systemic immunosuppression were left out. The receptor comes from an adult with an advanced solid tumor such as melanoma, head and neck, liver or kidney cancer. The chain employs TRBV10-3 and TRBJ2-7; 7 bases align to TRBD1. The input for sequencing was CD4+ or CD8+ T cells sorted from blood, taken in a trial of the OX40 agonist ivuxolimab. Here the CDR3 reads CAISGDSRNEQYF. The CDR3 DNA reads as TGTGCCATCAGTGGGGACAGCAGGAACGAGCAGTACTTC.